These T cell receptor beta chains were read from a single sample in a study of glioma-infiltrating T cells. One entry per CDR3 protein, called by TCRdb with MiXCR from the multiplex PCR reads. The sample carries over 120,000 distinct CDR3 sequences, about two fifths recorded once. The sequenced sample was glioma tissue, nonneoplastic brain tissue, or PBMCs (not recorded which). Receptors originate from a human donor with low-grade glioma or glioblastoma, undergoing nonglioma brain surgery, or in good health (not recorded which). Each CDR3 is given with its conserved first and last residue. D genes are given only for firm matches. Where a row states a size, it is once, few, many or the class of an expanded clone; other rows omit it.

v_call,clone_size,j_call,d_call,cdr3_nt,cdr3_aa
TRBV7-3,few,TRBJ2-1,-,TGTGCCAGCAGCCTTGACACATACAATGAGCAGTTCTTC,CASSLDTYNEQFF
TRBV16,-,TRBJ2-7,-,TGTGCCAGCAGCCAATTGTCCGGGGACGAGCAGTACTTC,CASSQLSGDEQYF
TRBV12-3/TRBV12-4,-,TRBJ1-5,TRBD1,TGTGCCAGCAGTCCTCGACAGGGATATCAGACCCAGCATTTT,CASSPRQGYQTQHF
TRBV20-1,few,TRBJ1-5,-,TGCAGTGCTAGACTAGCGCAGGGTGGCAATCAGCCCCAGCATTTT,CSARLAQGGNQPQHF
TRBV20-1,few,TRBJ1-1,-,TGCAGTGCTAGAACCCTAAAGGGGAACACTGAAGCTTTCTTT,CSARTLKGNTEAFF
TRBV6-2/TRBV6-3,-,TRBJ1-4,TRBD1,TGTGCCAGCAGGCCGCGGCGGACAGGGGAAGAAAAACTGTTTTTT,CASRPRRTGEEKLFF
TRBV4-3,many,TRBJ2-3,-,TGCGCCAGCAGCCAAGATCTTGGAGATACGCAGTATTTT,CASSQDLGDTQYF
TRBV15,-,TRBJ1-1,-,TGTGCCACCCAGGGACAACAGAACACTGAAGCTTTCTTT,CATQGQQNTEAFF
TRBV4-1,-,TRBJ1-5,-,TGCGCCAGCAGCCAAGATCAGGAGGGGAGGTTGCCTCAGCCCCAGCATTTT,CASSQDQEGRLPQPQHF
TRBV6-2/TRBV6-3,-,TRBJ2-6,TRBD2,TGTGCCAGCAGTTACAGGCTAGCGGGCATCTCTGGGGCCAACGTCCTGACTTTC,CASSYRLAGISGANVLTF
TRBV6-2/TRBV6-3,-,TRBJ2-5,-,TGTGCCAGCAGTTACTCGAGTTTCGTAGAGACCCAGTACTTC,CASSYSSFVETQYF
TRBV20-1,-,TRBJ2-7,-,TGCAGTGCTAGGGCAACATACGAGCAGTACTTC,CSARATYEQYF